The sequence of this T cell receptor beta chain was determined in a study of technical replicates of blood from several donors. CDR1 is MNHEY, CDR2 SVGAGI, per germline. The CDR3 is 13 amino acids. V was cut by 5 bases and J by 0 bases, with 7 bases left in between. Some clones are missing from TCRdb's copy, which holds only in-frame ones; the method was immunoSEQ multiplex PCR. The data hold 75,000 to 95,000 clones, with 89% observed a single time. The material sequenced was T cells isolated from PBMCs. This TCR was recovered from a human donor in good health. The chain links TRBV6-5 to TRBJ1-1; unclear D gene. The CDR3 nucleotides read TGTGCCAGCAGTCCGGGGATGAACACTGAAGCTTTCTTT. Translating it yields CASSPGMNTEAFF.